This T cell receptor (beta chain) was recovered during a study of CD8 T cells in Susac syndrome. Sequencing targeted TCR beta in blood CD8+ and CD4+ T cells. Controls were drawn from healthy donors and were matched for age and sex. Negative isolation was applied to CD8+ and CD4+ T cells, and FACS enrichment was applied to TEMRA cells. The CDR3 length is 14 residues. The V and J ends lost 4 bases and 3 bases respectively, with 12 bases between them. CDR1 is LGHNA and CDR2 is YNFKEQ in the germline V gene. When the RNA was reverse transcribed, random hexamers were used with an input of 0.5 to 1 ug. An immunoSEQ multiplex PCR generated amplified TCR beta CDR3 products spanning 54 Vbeta and 13 Jbeta. TCRdb reprocessed the immunoSEQ multiplex PCR reads via MiXCR and lists one record per CDR3 protein. The table includes 90,000 to 110,000 distinct CDR3 sequences, 90% to 98% detected once.

This sequence joins TRBV4-2 and TRBJ2-5; D is possibly TRBD1 (5 bases). Material for sequencing was CD4+ T cells from PBMCs. This receptor was taken from a human donor in good health. CDR3 sequence (DNA): TGTGCCAGCAGCCCCTCGGCAGGGAAAGAGACCCAGTACTTC. It yields the protein CASSPSAGKETQYF.